This T cell receptor (beta chain) was observed in a study of T cell responses to AZD1222 COVID-19 vaccine (dated by TCRdb to about 2021). Concerning the study at large: A total of 233 trial participants underwent TCR sequencing, of whom about 200 had received two doses of AZD1222 and about 26 had received two doses of the MenACWY control vaccine. Trial participants were enrolled by age into 18-55, 56-69 and 70-plus year subgroups, with approximately 160, 26 and 62 TCR-sequenced participants respectively. Results and caveats for the whole study, not just this receptor: Because no samples from the day 14 peak response were available, repertoires could be characterized only after the peak T cell response. In the small 56-69-year group, the increase in depth fell short of significance, most likely because of low power. Spike-specific TCR breadth and depth rose significantly after two AZD1222 doses compared with day 0 and with MenACWY recipients. Participants were mostly white British and included more females than males, and it was suggested by the authors that clonal diversity may have been underestimated. Reportedly, close to half of the unique spike-specific TCRs recognized epitopes lying outside the regions that are mutated in the B.1.351 and B.1.1.7 variants. Vaccine-associated CD4 TCRs spanned the whole spike protein, with dominant responses in regions 160-218 and 743-854. Only five to seven AZD1222 recipients were SARS-CoV-2 seropositive at baseline, limiting conclusions about previously exposed vaccinees.

The CDR3 regions of human TCRbeta chains were analyzed by immunosequencing. In the original analysis: TCRs in the repertoires were matched against a reference library of SARS-CoV-2-specific TCRs that had been generated with the MIRA antigen-specificity platform. Breadth meant the fraction of unique TCRs that were SARS-CoV-2-associated, whereas depth meant the fraction of total T cells that were SARS-CoV-2-associated. Using the MIRA data, each spike-specific TCR was assigned both to the spike region to which the TCR was reactive and to a CD4 or CD8 class. Log10-transformed breadth and depth values were compared by one-way ANOVA with Sidak's multiple comparisons tests. Held by TCRdb, this immuneACCESS table contains in-frame sequences only and omits some clones. Under half of the omission traces to an unresolved V gene where checked; the cause of the rest is unknown. The V and J calls and clone size are taken from that table; D and trimming were inferred from the DNA. Across this sample there are 100,000 to 150,000 clones, with more than 85% seen only once. 3% of the sample comes from the top ten.

As concerns this clone: The specificity of this receptor is unknown. Per-base qualities were not stored, and no clone one base away is much larger.

V loses 8 bases, J loses 3 bases, and the germline ends lie 17 bases apart. CDR3 length: 15 amino acids, cysteine to phenylalanine. CDR3 DNA is the only sequence kept; it has 45 bases, read in frame from the first base. Taken from the germline V gene, the CDR1 and CDR2 loops are MNHEY and SVGAGI. The time point label on this specimen signifies: about 28 days (+/-7) after the second vaccine dose. Because spike-specific TCR depth and breadth did not differ between the two schedules, AZD1222 recipients who got a second dose at roughly 4 weeks were pooled with those who got a second dose at roughly 12 weeks. Samples from vaccinated people were obtained from the UK trials COV001 and COV002, which included a single-blind randomized controlled phase 2/3 trial of AZD1222 (ChAdOx1 nCoV-19) in healthy adults. For TCRbeta chain sequencing, PBMC samples were collected from trial participants at day 0 and at day 28 after the second dose.

The source was peripheral blood, collected 28 days after the second AZD1222 dose. This chain is built from TRBV6-5 and TRBJ2-1; the D gene is perhaps TRBD2, on 7 matching bases. The TCR sequence derives from an adult who received the AZD1222 COVID-19 vaccine. DNA sequence: TGTGCCAGCGGGGGGAGGGGGGGGGTCTACAATGAGCAGTTCTTC. This codes for CASGGRGGVYNEQFF.